Shown below are 20 T cell receptor beta chains from a single sample sequenced in a study of shared clonotypes between healthy human individuals. TCRdb's copy holds only in-frame clones and misses some; the assay was immunoSEQ multiplex PCR. The repertoire holds hundreds of thousands of clones, with about 95% as singletons. CD45RO-negative cells were positively selected for CCR7, leaving out terminally differentiated effector memory CD45RA+ cells. Specimen: naive CD8+ T cells sorted from blood. These TCRs come from a woman in her 30s in good health.

V is TRBV5-8 and J is TRBJ2-1; D gene unclear. Germline V lookup: CDR1 SGHTS, CDR2 YDEGEE. This CDR3 contains 15 residues. V lost 1 base to trimming and J lost 1 base, with 9 bases between them. As DNA, the CDR3 is TGTGCCAGCAGCTTGCGCAGCGAATCCTACAATGAGCAGTTCTTC. This encodes CASSLRSESYNEQFF.

V gene TRBV5-1 combines with J gene TRBJ1-2, with D tentatively TRBD1 (6 bases). Trimming stripped 1 base from V and 2 bases from J, with 12 bases between. The length of the CDR3 is 15 residues. Germline lookup yields CDR1 SGHRS and CDR2 YFSETQ. This chain's CDR3 is CASSLSSDSNYGYTF. The CDR3 DNA sequence: TGCGCCAGCAGCTTGTCCTCGGACAGCAACTATGGCTACACCTTC.

This clone was seen once. The rearrangement uses TRBV7-2 and TRBJ2-1; 12 bases match TRBD2. The CDR3 consists of 17 residues. The germline gives CDR1 SGHTA, CDR2 FQGNSA. V dropped 4 bases and J dropped 1; count of bases not matched to a gene: 5. CDR3 nucleotides: TGTGCCAGCAGCTCTCGACTAGCGGGAGTTTCCTACAATGAGCAGTTCTTC. Amino acids: CASSSRLAGVSYNEQFF.

Concerning this clone: Other DNA sequences in this sample translate to the same CDR3. The V call is TRBV27, the J call TRBJ1-4, with 11 bases identical to TRBD1. Germline CDR1 is MNHEY and CDR2 is SMNVEV (reference sequence). V trimming: 4 bases; J trimming: 7 bases; junction bases outside the gene matches: 2. The CDR3 is 14 amino acids. CDR3 sequence (DNA): TGTGCCAGCAGTTGGACAGGGGGCGGTGAAAAACTGTTTTTT. Translating it yields CASSWTGGGEKLFF.

DNA of the CDR3: TGTGCCAGCAGGGACTTGGCGGGGCTCTCCTACGAGCAGTACTTC. Translated, it gives CASRDLAGLSYEQYF. The rearrangement links TRBV27 to TRBJ2-7; possibly TRBD2 for D (6 bases). Per the germline V gene, CDR1 is MNHEY and CDR2 is SMNVEV (reference sequence). The CDR3 consists of 15 residues. V was clipped by 6 bases and J by 0 bases, with 15 bases between them.

The V call is TRBV9, the J call TRBJ2-7, with 9 nucleotides matching TRBD2. Germline trimming cut 5 bases from V and 4 bases from J; bases unmatched to any gene: 19. In germline, CDR1 is SGDLS, CDR2 YYNGEE. This CDR3 region has 18 residues. The CDR3 reads CASSVGLAHLPGTYEQYF. The DNA for the CDR3 is TGTGCCAGCAGTGTGGGACTAGCCCACCTCCCCGGAACTTACGAGCAGTACTTC.

This chain links TRBV9 with TRBJ1-3, with a weak D call TRBD1 (6 bases). This CDR3 spans 17 amino acids. Germline CDR1 reads SGDLS; CDR2 reads YYNGEE. The germline V and J ends were trimmed by 3 bases and 8 bases, with 24 bases remaining between them. CDR3: CASSGTFPTGWGDTIYF. As DNA, the CDR3 is TGTGCCAGCAGCGGAACCTTCCCGACAGGCTGGGGGGACACCATATATTTT.

The V and J genes are TRBV25-1 and TRBJ2-7; D perhaps matches TRBD2 (6 bases). Trimming removed 7 bases from V and 7 bases from J, with 11 bases in between. The germline V gene has CDR1 MGHDK and CDR2 SYGVNS. This CDR3 region has 11 residues. The CDR3 nucleotides read TGTGCCAGCACCCTCGGAGGGGAGCAGTACTTC. Its protein is CASTLGGEQYF.

The V and J genes are TRBV2 and TRBJ1-1; 8 positions match TRBD1. There are 14 residues in the CDR3. Germline V gene lookup returns CDR1 SNHLY and CDR2 FYNNEI. The V segment lost 2 bases and the J segment 6 bases; nucleotides outside the gene matches: 5. The CDR3 here is CASSELRGRAEAFF. CDR3 nucleotide sequence: TGTGCCAGCAGTGAACTCAGGGGGCGAGCTGAAGCTTTCTTT.

The chain recombines TRBV7-9 with TRBJ1-1; unclear D gene. The V gene's germline CDR1 is SEHNR and CDR2 FQNEAQ (reference sequence). This CDR3 has 14 residues. Trimming pared 3 bases from V and 5 bases from J, leaving 13 bases between. The CDR3 sequence: CASSFGSWGTEAFF. In DNA form, the CDR3 reads TGTGCCAGCAGCTTTGGCAGTTGGGGAACTGAAGCTTTCTTT. The whole variable domain, remainder taken from reference TRBV7-9 and TRBJ1-1, is DTGVSQNPRHKITKRGQNVTFRCDPISEHNRLYWYRQTLGQGPEFLTYFQNEAQLEKSRLLSDRFSAERPKGSFSTLEIQRTEQGDSAMYLCASSFGSWGTEAFFGQGTRLTVV.

This chain links TRBV6-5 with TRBJ2-5; 8 bases line up with TRBD1. The CDR3 loop spans 15 amino acids. CDR1 and CDR2 from the germline V gene are MNHEY and SVGAGI. V dropped 4 bases and J dropped 5; count of bases not matched to a gene: 9. CDR3 bases: TGTGCCAGCAGTTTTGAGACAGGGGCGCCGGAGACCCAGTACTTC. It encodes CASSFETGAPETQYF.

This sequence joins TRBV4-2 and TRBJ2-5; 7 bases agree with TRBD2. V was clipped by 4 bases and J by 3 bases; unmatched bases: 11. The germline V gene has CDR1 LGHNA and CDR2 YNFKEQ. The CDR3 spans 16 residues. CDR3 sequence reads: CASSLTSTETKETQYF. The DNA of the CDR3 is TGTGCCAGCAGCCTGACTAGCACGGAGACAAAAGAGACCCAGTACTTC.

The chain carries TRBV5-1 and TRBJ1-5; D is unclear. V lost 0 bases and J 1 base, leaving 14 bases between the germline ends. Looked up from germline, CDR1 is SGHRS and CDR2 is YFSETQ. The CDR3 spans 17 residues. The CDR3 bases are TGCGCCAGCAGCTTGGAGGCGGGTCATTCGAGCAATCAGCCCCAGCATTTT. This translates into CASSLEAGHSSNQPQHF.

This rearrangement joins TRBV4-1 to TRBJ2-7; D may be TRBD1 or TRBD2 (5 bases each). The CDR3 consists of 12 residues. Between the trimmed V and J ends, which lost 6 bases and 5 bases, there was a span of 11 bases. In germline, CDR1 is MGHRA, CDR2 YSYEKL. CDR3 amino acids: CASRGENDEQYF. The DNA of the CDR3 is TGCGCCAGCAGGGGGGAGAACGACGAGCAGTACTTC.

CDR3 sequence: CASNAGASYEQYF. The CDR3 region has the DNA TGTGCCAGCAACGCAGGGGCGTCCTACGAGCAGTACTTC. This chain uses TRBV6-5 with TRBJ2-7; perhaps TRBD1 as D (6 bases). The CDR3 has 13 residues. Germline loops: CDR1 MNHEY, CDR2 SVGAGI. With 7 bases removed from V and 1 base from J, the gap between germline ends came to 11 bases.

The V gene is TRBV7-9, the J gene TRBJ1-1; the D gene is possibly TRBD1 (5 bases). This CDR3 spans 13 amino acids. V was clipped by 3 bases and J by 4 bases, with 9 bases between them. CDR1 is SEHNR, CDR2 FQNEAQ, per germline (reference sequence). The chain's CDR3 is CASSFGAGTEAFF. The CDR3 coding sequence is TGTGCCAGCAGCTTTGGGGCGGGCACTGAAGCTTTCTTT.

V usage is TRBV6-1 and J usage is TRBJ2-7, with D possibly TRBD1 on 6 matching bases. The CDR3 runs 11 residues. Trimming removed 6 bases at V and 4 bases at J, with 7 bases between. The V gene's germline CDR1 is MNHNS and CDR2 SASEGT. CDR3 protein: CASSDRYEQYF. The CDR3 DNA reads TGTGCCAGCAGCGACAGGTACGAGCAGTACTTC.

The V gene is TRBV27, the J gene TRBJ2-7; possible D gene TRBD1, 6 bases. Trimming cost V 3 bases and J 3 bases, with 12 bases left between them. The length of the CDR3 is 14 residues. Germline CDR1 is MNHEY and CDR2 is SMNVEV (reference sequence). The CDR3 coding sequence is TGTGCCAGCAGTTTTAAACAGGGTAACTACGAGCAGTACTTC. Protein sequence: CASSFKQGNYEQYF.

The CDR3 region has the DNA TGTGCCACCAGTGCCGCGCTGGCCCCGGGACAGGGTCAACCCTACGAGCAGTACTTC. It codes for CATSAALAPGQGQPYEQYF. V is TRBV15 and J is TRBJ2-7; 9 bases align to TRBD1. CDR1 LNHNV and CDR2 YYDKDF come from the germline V gene (reference sequence). The CDR3 has 19 residues. J gave up 2 bases and V 6 bases, and 20 bases lay outside the gene matches.

A note on this clone: The same CDR3 also results from other DNA sequences found in this sample. This chain joins TRBV28 and TRBJ1-1; 7 bases align to TRBD1. The length of the CDR3 is 15 residues. The V gene end was trimmed by 1 base and the J gene end by 0 bases; junction bases not matched to a gene: 2. Germline V gene lookup returns CDR1 MDHEN and CDR2 SYDVKM. CDR3 sequence: CASSLYRGLNTEAFF. The CDR3 region has the DNA TGTGCCAGCAGTTTATACAGGGGATTGAACACTGAAGCTTTCTTT.